These T cell receptor beta chains were read from a single sample in a study of shared clonotypes between healthy human individuals. Some clones are missing from TCRdb's copy, which holds only in-frame ones; the method was immunoSEQ multiplex PCR. The data contain under 2,500,000 clones, nearly 97% of them singletons. Material: naive CD4+ T cells sorted from blood. Receptors originate from a man younger than 30 in good health. Both conserved end residues are part of each CDR3. D genes are given only for firm matches. Where a row states a size, it is once, few, many or the class of an expanded clone; other rows omit it.

J,V,size,D,CDR3,DNA
TRBJ2-7,TRBV5-1,once,TRBD1,CASSLESGGPRYF,TGCGCCAGCAGCTTGGAATCAGGGGGCCCAAGGTACTTC
TRBJ1-5,TRBV6-1,-,-,CASSEASSQHF,TGTGCCAGCAGTGAAGCTTCGTCCCAGCATTTT
TRBJ1-5,TRBV19,-,TRBD1,CASSTDRVNQPQHF,TGTGCCAGTAGCACAGACAGGGTAAATCAGCCCCAGCATTTT
TRBJ2-3,TRBV4-2,-,TRBD2,CASSPLAGGPTDTQYF,TGTGCCAGCAGCCCCCTAGCGGGGGGGCCCACAGATACGCAGTATTTT
TRBJ1-5,TRBV9,-,-,CASSVVNNQPQHF,TGTGCCAGCAGCGTAGTGAACAATCAGCCCCAGCATTTT
TRBJ2-2,TRBV10-3,-,-,CAISESGSAELFF,TGTGCCATCAGTGAGTCGGGGAGCGCGGAGCTGTTTTTT
TRBJ1-1,TRBV18,-,TRBD1,CASSKSTGVKNTEAFF,TGTGCCAGCTCGAAATCCACAGGGGTGAAAAACACTGAAGCTTTCTTT
TRBJ2-1,TRBV5-1,-,-,CASSLGGSPYNEQFF,TGCGCCAGCAGCTTGGGAGGGTCCCCTTACAATGAGCAGTTCTTC
TRBJ1-5,TRBV4-1,-,-,CASSQEGINQPQHF,TGCGCCAGCAGCCAAGAAGGTATCAATCAGCCCCAGCATTTT
TRBJ2-4,TRBV5-1,-,TRBD2,CASSLLAGAKNIQYF,TGCGCCAGCAGCTTGTTAGCGGGAGCCAAAAACATTCAGTACTTC
TRBJ2-7,TRBV2,-,-,CASSVGDGSYEQYF,TGTGCCAGCAGTGTGGGGGACGGCTCCTACGAGCAGTACTTC
TRBJ2-3,TRBV5-1,-,TRBD2,CASSLDALGAGDRTDTQYF,TGCGCCAGCAGCTTGGATGCTTTGGGAGCGGGGGACCGCACAGATACGCAGTATTTT
TRBJ2-1,TRBV18,-,TRBD2,CASSPPLLFTSGGNEQFF,TGTGCCAGCTCACCACCGCTACTGTTTACTAGCGGGGGGAATGAGCAGTTCTTC
TRBJ1-2,TRBV9,-,-,CASSPTLSVSLYGYTF,TGTGCCAGCAGCCCTACTCTGAGTGTCAGTCTCTATGGCTACACCTTC
TRBJ2-7,TRBV12-2,-,-,CASRIQGQVTYEQYF,TGTGCAAGTCGCATCCAAGGACAGGTAACCTACGAGCAGTACTTC
TRBJ2-1,TRBV2,-,-,CASSFSVFSYNEQFF,TGTGCCAGCAGTTTTAGCGTGTTCTCCTACAATGAGCAGTTCTTC
TRBJ1-2,TRBV28,-,-,CASSRTTFTGYTF,TGTGCCAGCAGTCGAACCACCTTTACAGGCTACACCTTC
TRBJ1-1,TRBV28,-,-,CASSIGPVSTEAFF,TGTGCCAGCAGTATCGGCCCGGTTAGCACTGAAGCTTTCTTT